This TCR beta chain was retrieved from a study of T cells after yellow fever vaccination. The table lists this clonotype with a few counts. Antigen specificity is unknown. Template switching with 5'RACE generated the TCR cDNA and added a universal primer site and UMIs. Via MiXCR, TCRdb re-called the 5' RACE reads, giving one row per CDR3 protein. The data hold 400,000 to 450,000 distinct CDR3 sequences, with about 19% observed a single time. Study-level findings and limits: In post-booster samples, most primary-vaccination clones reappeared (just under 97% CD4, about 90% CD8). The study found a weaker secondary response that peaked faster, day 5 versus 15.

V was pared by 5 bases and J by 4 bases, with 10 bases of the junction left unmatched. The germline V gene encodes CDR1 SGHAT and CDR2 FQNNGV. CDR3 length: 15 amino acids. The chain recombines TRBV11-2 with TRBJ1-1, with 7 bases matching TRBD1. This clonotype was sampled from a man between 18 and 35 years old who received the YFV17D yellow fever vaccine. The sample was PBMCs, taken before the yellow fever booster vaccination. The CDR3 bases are TGTGCCAGCAGCAGTATCAGGGGGGTGGGCACTGAAGCTTTCTTT. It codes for CASSSIRGVGTEAFF. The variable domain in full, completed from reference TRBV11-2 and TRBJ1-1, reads EAGVAQSPRYKIIEKRQSVAFWCNPISGHATLYWYQQILGQGPKLLIQFQNNGVVDDSQLPKDRFSAERLKGVDSTLKIQPAKLEDSAVYLCASSSIRGVGTEAFFGQGTRLTVV.